Shown below are 24 T cell receptor beta chains from a single sample sequenced in a study of T cells after yellow fever vaccination. TCRdb called the 5' RACE reads again in MiXCR, with one record for every CDR3 protein. The sample lists some 100,000 distinct CDR3 sequences; roughly 6.8% were seen once. Source: CD4+ T cells sorted from PBMCs, taken roughly 47 days after the first yellow fever vaccination. The receptors shown here come from a man aged 18 to 35 who received the YFV17D yellow fever vaccine.

The CDR3 coding sequence is TGTGCCAGCAGCGCCTCCGGGACAGGGTGGGGTGGCTACACCTTC. This sequence encodes CASSASGTGWGGYTF. The chain links TRBV9 to TRBJ1-2, with 9 nucleotides matching TRBD1. Per germline, CDR1 SGDLS and CDR2 YYNGEE. The trim removed 3 bases at V and 7 bases at J, leaving 10 bases unmatched. The CDR3 runs to 15 residues.

This clonotype appeared many times. The chain employs TRBV4-1 and TRBJ2-1; no clear D gene. The ends were cut back, 0 bases at V and 2 bases at J, with 8 bases in the middle. Per germline, CDR1 MGHRA and CDR2 YSYEKL. There are 15 residues in the CDR3. CDR3 protein: CASSQDVSPYNEQFF. The CDR3, as DNA: TGCGCCAGCAGCCAAGATGTATCCCCCTACAATGAGCAGTTCTTC.

This clonotype was seen at least ten times. J is TRBJ2-2 and V is TRBV12-3 or TRBV12-4; D uncertain. The CDR3 is made up of 14 amino acids. V shed 4 bases and J shed 4 bases, with 10 bases lying between them. CDR3 sequence reads: CASSSAGGTGELFF. Written as DNA, the CDR3 is TGTGCCAGCAGTTCTGCCGGCGGCACCGGGGAGCTGTTTTTT.

The chain has TRBV12-3 or TRBV12-4 and TRBJ2-1; the D gene is possibly TRBD2 (7 bases). Trimming cost V 3 bases and J 5 bases, with 14 bases left between them. This CDR3 is 15 amino acids long. For the CDR3, the DNA is TGTGCCAGCAGTTTTTTTCAGGGGAGGGACAATGAGCAGTTCTTC. It translates to CASSFFQGRDNEQFF.

In this sample, this clonotype turned up many times. V gene TRBV12-3 or TRBV12-4 combines with J gene TRBJ2-1; 7 bases map to TRBD2. V lost 3 bases, J lost 1 base, and 3 bases stayed unmatched. The CDR3 spans 15 residues. The CDR3 DNA reads TGTGCCAGCAGTTTTTGGCGGGGGTCCTACAATGAGCAGTTCTTC. Its protein product is CASSFWRGSYNEQFF.

This clonotype was counted many times. V usage is TRBV12-3 or TRBV12-4 and J usage is TRBJ1-5, with 8 positions matching TRBD1. The CDR3 consists of 15 residues. V trimming: 6 bases; J trimming: 0 bases; junction bases outside the gene matches: 4. This chain's CDR3 is CASRQGGPSNQPQHF. For the CDR3, the DNA is TGTGCCAGCAGACAGGGGGGCCCTAGCAATCAGCCCCAGCATTTT.

Many counts were recorded for this clonotype. CDR3 residues: CASSLPPSGGEQFF. The CDR3 region has the DNA TGTGCCAGCAGCTTACCCCCTAGCGGGGGTGAGCAGTTCTTC. V usage is TRBV7-2 and J usage is TRBJ2-1; 10 bases fit TRBD2. Looked up from germline, CDR1 is SGHTA and CDR2 is FQGNSA. Germline trimming cut 2 bases from V and 9 bases from J; bases unmatched to any gene: 4. The CDR3 is 14 amino acids.

This clonotype has at least ten counts. The rearrangement joins TRBV20-1 to TRBJ2-2; tentatively, D is TRBD1 or TRBD2 (5 bases each). Trimming pared 2 bases from V and 6 bases from J, leaving 10 bases between. The CDR3 sequence is 13 residues long. The germline V gene has CDR1 DFQATT and CDR2 SNEGSKA (reference sequence). The CDR3 sequence is CSARQGAAGELFF. Here the CDR3 DNA reads TGCAGTGCTAGACAGGGAGCCGCCGGGGAGCTGTTTTTT.

This clonotype was seen ten or more times. The CDR3 coding sequence is TGTGCCAGCAGCTCGAGTGGGACAGGAAACACCGGGGAGCTGTTTTTT. This encodes CASSSSGTGNTGELFF. The rearrangement joins TRBV7-2 to TRBJ2-2, with 8 bases matching TRBD1. CDR1 and CDR2 (germline): SGHTA, FQGNSA. V was pared by 4 bases and J by 2 bases, with 6 bases of the junction left unmatched. The CDR3 is 16 amino acids.

This clonotype was counted at least ten times. This chain uses TRBV6-1 with TRBJ2-4; D possibly corresponds to TRBD1 (5 bases). Trimming cost V 7 bases and J 6 bases, with 16 bases left between them. CDR3 size: 14 residues. Per the germline V gene, CDR1 is MNHNS and CDR2 is SASEGT. This CDR3 reads CASKLQGRGNIQYF. The CDR3, as DNA: TGTGCCAGCAAACTTCAGGGCCGAGGAAACATTCAGTACTTC.

In its sample, this clonotype was seen many times. The chain has TRBV7-2 and TRBJ1-1; D gene unclear. CDR1 SGHTA and CDR2 FQGNSA come from the germline V gene. V lost 6 bases to trimming and J lost 1 base, with 9 bases between them. CDR3 length equals 13 residues. The CDR3 loop is CASRSGQNTEAFF. For the CDR3, the DNA is TGTGCCAGCAGGTCCGGGCAGAACACTGAAGCTTTCTTT.

The table lists this clonotype with a few counts. This chain uses TRBV5-4 with TRBJ2-3; 7 bases line up with TRBD1. The V gene's germline CDR1 is SGHNT and CDR2 YYREEE (reference sequence). The CDR3 is made up of 15 amino acids. Trimming at V came to 6 bases and at J to 3 bases, leaving 10 bases not matched to a gene. The CDR3 protein is CASNAPTGPTDTQYF. DNA of the CDR3: TGTGCCAGCAATGCGCCGACAGGGCCGACAGATACGCAGTATTTT.

The chain uses TRBV7-3 and TRBJ2-1; D gene unclear. The ends were cut back, 6 bases at V and 8 bases at J, with 14 bases in the middle. The germline V gene encodes CDR1 SGHTA and CDR2 FQGTGA. There are 13 residues in the CDR3. CDR3 residues: CASSPGPRHEQFF. CDR3 DNA sequence: TGTGCCAGCAGTCCGGGCCCCAGGCATGAGCAGTTCTTC.

This clonotype was detected many times. CDR3 loop: CASSEMRASNQPQHF. CDR3 DNA sequence: TGTGCCAGCAGTGAAATGAGGGCAAGCAATCAGCCCCAGCATTTT. The V gene is TRBV2, the J gene TRBJ1-5; D is unresolved. Deletions cut 2 bases from V and 1 base from J, with 9 bases between. CDR1 is SNHLY and CDR2 is FYNNEI in the germline V gene. The CDR3 has 15 residues.

This clonotype has more than one count but fewer than ten. This chain uses TRBV4-1 with TRBJ1-4; unclear D gene. Trimming cost V 3 bases and J 8 bases, with 7 bases left between them. From germline, CDR1 is MGHRA and CDR2 YSYEKL. The CDR3 sequence is 12 residues long. The CDR3 DNA sequence: TGCGCCAGCAGCCACAGACCCGAAAAACTGTTTTTT. This gives the protein CASSHRPEKLFF.

The sample holds many counts of this clonotype. The gene calls are TRBV3-1 and TRBJ1-2; weak D call: TRBD1 (6 bases). V lost 0 bases and J 4 bases, leaving 12 bases between the germline ends. Germline CDR1 reads LGHDT; CDR2 reads YNNKEL (reference sequence). This CDR3 has 15 residues. The CDR3 coding sequence is TGTGCCAGCAGCCAAGATTACAGGGCGATCTATGGCTACACCTTC. It is translated as CASSQDYRAIYGYTF.

Many counts were recorded for this clonotype. V and J are TRBV30 and TRBJ2-7; 9 bases agree with TRBD1. V was pared by 2 bases and J by 2 bases, with 4 bases of the junction left unmatched. CDR3 length equals 14 residues. Germline assignment: CDR1 GTSNPN and CDR2 SVGIG (reference sequence). DNA for the CDR3: TGTGCCTGGAGTAGGACAGGGGACCCCTACGAGCAGTACTTC. Amino acids: CAWSRTGDPYEQYF.

Notes on this clonotype: Since a much larger clone is just one base distant, this may be a read error. The chain carries TRBV7-9 and TRBJ1-1; the D gene is possibly TRBD1 (6 bases). Germline-derived CDR1 and CDR2 are SEHNR and FQNEAQ (reference sequence). CDR3 size: 12 residues. The V gene lost 9 bases and the J gene lost 5 bases, with 13 bases spanning the gap. CDR3 region: CARRTGPTEAFF. CDR3 DNA sequence: TGTGCCAGAAGAACAGGGCCGACTGAAGCTTTCTTT. Full variable domain (rest looked up from reference TRBV7-9 and TRBJ1-1): DTGVSQNPRHKITKRGQNVTFRCDPISEHNRLYWYRQTLGQGPEFLTYFQNEAQLEKSRLLSDRFSAERPKGSFSTLEIQRTEQGDSAMYLCARRTGPTEAFFGQGTRLTVV.

This clonotype was observed many times. The chain employs TRBV7-2 and TRBJ2-4, with 7 bases fitting TRBD1. From germline, CDR1 is SGHTA and CDR2 FQGNSA. The CDR3 consists of 13 residues. Trimming at V came to 5 bases and at J to 6 bases, leaving 4 bases not matched to a gene. Here the CDR3 reads CASSPGQLNIQYF. The CDR3, as DNA: TGTGCCAGCAGCCCGGGACAGCTAAACATTCAGTACTTC.

In this sample, this clonotype turned up a few times. The V gene is TRBV4-1, the J gene TRBJ1-4, with D uncertain. Trimming cost V 4 bases and J 7 bases, with 7 bases left between them. Germline V gene lookup returns CDR1 MGHRA and CDR2 YSYEKL. The CDR3 contains 12 residues. This CDR3 is CASSRQFEKLFF. The CDR3 DNA sequence: TGCGCCAGCAGCCGCCAGTTTGAAAAACTGTTTTTT.

This clonotype occurred many times. V is TRBV20-1 and J is TRBJ2-3; tentative D call: TRBD1 (6 bases). CDR1 is DFQATT, CDR2 SNEGSKA, per germline (reference sequence). The CDR3 length is 15 residues. The V and J ends lost 6 bases and 0 bases respectively, with 16 bases between them. In DNA, the CDR3 is TGCAGTGCAAAGTTGGGGGCACGAAGCACAGATACGCAGTATTTT. This translates into CSAKLGARSTDTQYF.

This clonotype was picked up many times. The junction departs from germline at one end; a sequencing error may be responsible. The V and J genes are TRBV7-3 and TRBJ2-1, with 13 bases aligning to TRBD2. CDR3 length equals 15 residues. Per germline, CDR1 SGHTA and CDR2 FQGTGA. The DNA of the CDR3 is TGTGCCAGCAGCCCAGGGACTAGCGGGGCCCGGGGGCAGTTATTC. The encoded protein is CASSPGTSGARGQLF.

Ten or more counts support this clonotype. This rearrangement joins TRBV9 to TRBJ1-6, with 7 bases matching TRBD1. The CDR3 is 15 residues long. The V gene's germline CDR1 is SGDLS and CDR2 YYNGEE. The ends lost 4 bases at V and 8 bases at J; junction bases unmatched: 9. The DNA for the CDR3 is TGTGCCAGCAGCCCAAGACAGGGAGTAGATTCACCCCTCCACTTT. As protein: CASSPRQGVDSPLHF. Supplemented by reference TRBV9 and TRBJ1-6, the full variable domain reads DSGVTQTPKHLITATGQRVTLRCSPRSGDLSVYWYQQSLDQGLQFLIQYYNGEERAKGNILERFSAQQFPDLHSELNLSSLELGDSALYFCASSPRQGVDSPLHFGNGTRLTVT.

Only a few counts were recorded for this clonotype. V gene TRBV4-3 combines with J gene TRBJ1-5; weak D call: TRBD1 (5 bases). The ends were cut back, 4 bases at V and 0 bases at J, with 10 bases in the middle. The CDR3 is 15 residues long. Looked up from germline, CDR1 is LGHNA and CDR2 is YSLEER. CDR3 region: CASSPSGYSNQPQHF. CDR3 nucleotides: TGCGCCAGCAGCCCCTCAGGGTATAGCAATCAGCCCCAGCATTTT.